This T cell receptor (beta chain) originates from a study of cytomegalovirus exposure and HLA in healthy donors (dated by TCRdb to about 2017). Notes on the research overall: According to an earlier analysis of several hundred of the donors, about 179 million T cells yielded over 90 million unique TCR beta sequences and 250 to 350 Gb of sequence data. Along with the roughly 670-subject first cohort, a separate validation cohort of roughly 110 different subjects was used. The study aimed to test whether signatures of past pathogen exposure could be identified by cataloging public T cell receptors. The genetic ancestry cluster associated with self-reported Caucasian donors included about 81% of the roughly 380 genotyped donors. Donor age, sex, ethnicity and CMV serostatus were compiled alongside the repertoire data. On average, roughly 250,000 unique TCR beta nucleotide sequences were sequenced per donor among more than 350 genotyped donors of the cohort, with roughly a sixth of those sequences being non-productive. To predict cytomegalovirus infection status, the study combined high-throughput TCR immunosequencing, statistical association of individual TCRs with disease status, and machine learning. All discovery cohort repertoires had been generated using a single sequencing platform. About five DR-DQ haplotypes were treated as single units for association and clustering because of strong linkage in the cohort. Both class I and class II loci were covered by HLA typing, at four-digit resolution. Rather than using new phenotypic data, the later analysis identified candidate immune exposures from TCR beta sequences and from how often those sequences occurred across donors. To study patterns of TCR occurrence, a later analysis re-analyzed previously published TCR beta repertoires from 700 or so donors and added high-resolution HLA genotyping. An early release that covered around 590 HLA-typed donors contained approximately 300 gigabases of sequencing data and tens of millions of unique TCR sequences. The T cell repertoires of about 700 subjects were profiled by immunosequencing and related to cytomegalovirus serostatus. A later genetic analysis used genome-wide SNP genotypes for about 65% of the roughly 700 donors, treating that subset as a discovery cohort. An earlier analysis of 587 of the donors used high-throughput TCR beta sequencing to judge whether each TCR beta V gene segment behaved as functional or pseudogenic. The number of typed donors differed by locus: roughly 629-640 for A, B, C, DRB1 and DQB1; approximately 520 for DQA1; 606 for DPA1; and some 450 for DPB1.

About this clone: The clone's antigen remains unknown. Base qualities are missing; no much larger clone stands one base away.

The study at large found these results: Because the 87-base-pair reads could not distinguish some IMGT-functional V segments, including TRBV6-2 and TRBV6-3, those segments were excluded. A later analysis found that TCR association rates varied across HLA loci, with DRB1 alleles showing the most associated TCRs and HLA-C alleles the fewest. Correlated functional status among segregating V segments might be attributable to linkage disequilibrium, but an unknown experimental factor could not be ruled out. The classifier was reported to diagnose cytomegalovirus status with high specificity and sensitivity in both the original and validation cohorts. A later analysis found that HLA-associated TCR beta chains were more clonally expanded and had lower generation probabilities than equally common non-associated chains. A further reported finding was that TCR beta sequences accurately predicted the HLA-A and HLA-B alleles for most subjects in the first cohort. In a later analysis, several top co-occurrence clusters were reported to appear linked to parvovirus B19, influenza, CMV and Epstein-Barr virus. This cohort had only TCR beta chains sequenced, and the lack of alpha or paired-chain data limited which features could be detected. CMV serostatus was the only immune exposure information available for the cohort. In an earlier analysis of some 640 of the donors, most TCR beta V segments were observed in productive rearrangements about 87% or about 30% of the time, broadly matching IMGT annotations. The study gave a list of under 200 TCR beta chains associated with cytomegalovirus. At a false discovery rate of 0.05, a later analysis linked 15,000 to 20,000 TCR beta sequences to specific HLA alleles. Most CMV-associated TCR beta chains appeared to be HLA-restricted in a later analysis, and the HLA associations seemed to be driven largely by CMV exposure. Sequencing depth was assumed to be roughly uniform across donors in the presence/absence analyses, though that assumption may not hold. While some public TCRs were present in many individuals, most TCR sequences turned up only very rarely across donors. A few of the identified cytomegalovirus-associated TCR beta chains were confirmed in vitro to be specific for cytomegalovirus antigens. When HLA alleles, especially DR and DQ, strongly co-occurred, attributing TCR associations to individual alleles was difficult. V-gene and J-gene trimming of TCR beta chains was associated with a missense DCLRE1C variant in a later genetic analysis, and the association was replicated in an independent cohort. Compared with the roughly 670-donor mean, donors in an Asian-associated ancestry cluster had fewer N-insertions in productive TCRs, according to a later genetic analysis. The sequencing pipeline was judged likely to have produced a cluster of highly shared sequence variants as a technical artifact. Because counts were too low, 15 to 20 rarely observed V segments, including chromosome 9 orphons, were left out of the earlier analysis of 500 to 650 of the donors. The authors suggested that the approach could potentially be generalized to other disease states and immunological phenotypes. Because some donors lacked HLA typing at each locus, the association tests relied only on the typed subset.

In total, over 600 healthy bone marrow donors made up the cohort. At the time of sampling, every cohort member was nominally healthy, though immune exposures that went unrecorded were likely present. The donor was CMV seronegative and belonged to the group of 352 seronegative cohort members. Every donor gave a peripheral blood sample, and the peripheral blood mononuclear cells from that sample were used for TCR beta sequencing. The Qiagen DNeasy Blood Extraction Kit was used to extract genomic DNA from the blood cell samples. V was cut back by 6 bases and J by 5 bases, leaving a gap of 17 bases between them. CDR1 MNHEY and CDR2 SMNVEV are derived from the germline V gene (reference sequence). Spanning cysteine to phenylalanine, the CDR3 consists of 15 amino acids. The kept DNA is CDR3 alone, 45 bases in frame from the first base. The library was generated by the immunoSEQ multiplex PCR assay. A mixture of 60 forward primers for TCR Vbeta segments and 13 reverse primers for TCR Jbeta segments was used in the multiplex PCR. The CDR3 region of rearranged TCR beta genes was amplified from genomic DNA with a multiplex PCR assay. On the Illumina HiSeq System, the amplified TCR beta libraries were sequenced as 87-base-pair reads. For the original study's pipeline: A later analysis tallied 70 million to 100 million unique TCR beta chains across the approximately 670 repertoires, and about 12 million of those chains were shared by two or more donors. Raw reads were error-corrected and collapsed into unique sequences by a nearest-neighbor algorithm in which closely related sequences were merged to remove PCR and sequencing errors. CDR3 sequences were aligned to IMGT reference sequences to assign V, D and J gene segments. For a sequence to be retained, a match of at least six nucleotides was required to both a V gene segment and a J gene segment. A rearrangement counted as productive if the CDR3 had no stop codons and remained in frame with V and J, and every other rearrangement counted as non-productive. Following IMGT convention, CDR3 was defined as the stretch from the second conserved V-encoded cysteine up to the conserved J-encoded phenylalanine. In an earlier analysis of approximately 590 of the donors, sequences lacking an unambiguous match to a single V gene segment were excluded. An earlier analysis of 587 of the donors classified V segments as functional when productive rearrangements were above 56.7% and as segregating when the standard deviation between donors was above 5%. A statistical classification framework was built for diagnosing cytomegalovirus status from the catalog of TCR beta chain sequences. In a later analysis, TCR nucleotide sequences were compared against IMGT/GENE-DB human TR gene sequences so that V and J genes could be assigned. The TCRdist pipeline was used in a later analysis to assign CDR3 sequences and most-parsimonious VDJ recombination scenarios. In a later analysis, each TCR beta chain was defined by its CDR3 amino acid sequence together with its V-gene family, and reads without a unique V-gene family were excluded. To address suspected cross-contamination and a sequencing artifact, a later analysis removed roughly 580 highly shared, low-generation-probability nucleotide sequences. For each public chain, a later analysis derived a clonal expansion index from normalized ranks of inferred template counts within each repertoire. Generation probabilities in a later analysis came from a VDJ recombination model fitted to out-of-frame rearrangements, and those results were checked against IGoR. In a later analysis, hypergeometric tests were used to score TCR-TCR, TCR-HLA and TCR-CMV co-occurrence, with a repertoire-size bias correction applied to TCR pairs. To estimate false discovery rates, a later analysis permuted the HLA or CMV assignments 20 times. In a later analysis, co-occurring TCRs were grouped using DBSCAN, and TCRdist sequence similarity was added for clustering within HLA-allele-positive subsets. Repertoires with fewer than 30,000 or more than 120,000 public chains were left out of co-occurrence clustering, as were about 5 repertoires with anomalous nucleotide sharing. Entries here come from immuneACCESS through TCRdb and include only in-frame sequences with V and J called. Some clones fail to appear in such tables; in the studies checked, an unresolved V gene covers under half of the shortfall, and the cause of the remainder is unknown. The V and J calls and clone size are taken from that table; D and trimming were inferred from the DNA. Present in this sample are about 150,000 clones, around 67% of which were seen just once. Jointly, the top ten make up 1.6% of the sample.

The chain uses TRBV27 and TRBJ2-1, with TRBD2 tentatively as D gene (5 bases match). This receptor was identified in a woman aged 18 to 35 in good health and CMV-seronegative. Sequencing was done on a sample of PBMCs. The CDR3 region reads CASSLRTGRNNEQFF. The DNA sequence is TGTGCCAGCAGCCTGAGGACGGGGAGAAACAATGAGCAGTTCTTC.